This T cell receptor beta chain was documented in a study of T cell responses to AZD1222 COVID-19 vaccine. This CDR3 has 16 amino acids. The V end was cut by 5 bases, the J end by 3 bases, with 19 bases between. CDR1 and CDR2 from the germline V gene are MNHEY and SMNVEV (reference sequence). This clone was seen just once. Libraries were prepared by immunoSEQ multiplex PCR; TCRdb keeps only in-frame clonotypes and omits some of them. The data show some 150,000 clones, 80% to 95% seen once. The chain combines TRBV27 with TRBJ1-2; weak D call: TRBD1 (6 bases). The specimen was peripheral blood, collected on day 0 of MenACWY control vaccination. The sequence derives from an adult in good health. As DNA, the CDR3 is TGTGCCAGCAGTCCGTCCCTAGGGGGGGCGGACTATGGCTACACCTTC. Translation gives CASSPSLGGADYGYTF.